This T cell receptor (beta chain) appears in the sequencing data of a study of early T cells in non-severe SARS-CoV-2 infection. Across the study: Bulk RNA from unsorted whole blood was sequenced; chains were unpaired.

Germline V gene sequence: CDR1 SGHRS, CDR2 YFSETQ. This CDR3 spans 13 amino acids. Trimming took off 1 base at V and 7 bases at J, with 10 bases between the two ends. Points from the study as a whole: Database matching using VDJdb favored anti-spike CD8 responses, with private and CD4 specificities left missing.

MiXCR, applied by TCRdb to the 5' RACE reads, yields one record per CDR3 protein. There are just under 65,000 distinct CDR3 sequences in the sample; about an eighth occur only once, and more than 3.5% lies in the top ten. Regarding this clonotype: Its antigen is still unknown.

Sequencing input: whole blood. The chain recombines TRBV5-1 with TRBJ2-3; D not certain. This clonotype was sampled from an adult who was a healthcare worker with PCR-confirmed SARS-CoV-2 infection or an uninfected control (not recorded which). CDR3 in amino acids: CASSLPVGNTQYF. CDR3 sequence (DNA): TGCGCCAGCAGCTTGCCAGTTGGGAATACGCAGTATTTT.